This TCR beta chain was identified during a study of blood T cell repertoires in COVID-19. Each participant's cohort was designated according to participant-reported clinical history. The assay was immunoSEQ multiplex PCR, and TCRdb's table has in-frame clones only and misses some. The sample carries 180,000 or so clones, over 70% recorded once. Trimming cost V 8 bases and J 0 bases; bases outside gene matches: 3. Germline V lookup: CDR1 LNHDA, CDR2 SQIVND (reference sequence). The CDR3 is 13 amino acids. The chain is built from TRBV19 and TRBJ2-7; 8 bases map to TRBD2. This TCR was sampled from a woman between 55 and 75 years old who had recovered from COVID-19. Sequences were obtained from PBMCs or T cells enriched from blood (not recorded which). CDR3 in amino acids: CASREGSSYEQYF. CDR3 nucleotides: TGTGCCAGTCGGGAGGGGAGCTCCTACGAGCAGTACTTC.